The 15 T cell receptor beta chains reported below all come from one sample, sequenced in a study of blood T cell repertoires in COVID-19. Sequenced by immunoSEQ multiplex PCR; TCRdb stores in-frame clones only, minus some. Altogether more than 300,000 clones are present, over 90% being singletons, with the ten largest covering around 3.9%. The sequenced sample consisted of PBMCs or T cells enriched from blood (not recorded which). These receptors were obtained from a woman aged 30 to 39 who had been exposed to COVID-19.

The CDR3 is CASSPEGWRRRQETQYF. The DNA for the CDR3 is TGTGCCAGCAGCCCAGAGGGCTGGCGGCGCCGCCAAGAGACCCAGTACTTC. The V and J genes are TRBV5-6 and TRBJ2-5; perhaps TRBD2 as D (5 bases). Germline V CDR1 and CDR2: SGHDT, YYEEEE. This CDR3 is 17 amino acids long. V lost 4 bases and J lost 1, with 20 bases in between.

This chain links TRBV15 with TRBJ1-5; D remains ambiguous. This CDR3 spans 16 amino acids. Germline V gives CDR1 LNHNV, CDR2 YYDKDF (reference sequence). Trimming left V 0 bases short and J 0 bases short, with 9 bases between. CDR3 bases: TGTGCCACCAGCAGAGATGGGCACCTTAGCAATCAGCCCCAGCATTTT. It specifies CATSRDGHLSNQPQHF.

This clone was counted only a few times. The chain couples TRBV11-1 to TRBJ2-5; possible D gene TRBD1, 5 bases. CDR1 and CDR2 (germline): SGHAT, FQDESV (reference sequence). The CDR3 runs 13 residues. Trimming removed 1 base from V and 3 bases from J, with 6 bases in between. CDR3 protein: CASSLGQKETQYF. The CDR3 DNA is TGTGCCAGCAGCTTAGGACAGAAAGAGACCCAGTACTTC.

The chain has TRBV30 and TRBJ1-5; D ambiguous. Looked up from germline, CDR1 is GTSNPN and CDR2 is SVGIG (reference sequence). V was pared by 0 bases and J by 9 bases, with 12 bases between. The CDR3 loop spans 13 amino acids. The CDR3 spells CAWSVQQEAPQHF. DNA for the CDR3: TGTGCCTGGAGTGTACAGCAGGAGGCGCCCCAGCATTTT.

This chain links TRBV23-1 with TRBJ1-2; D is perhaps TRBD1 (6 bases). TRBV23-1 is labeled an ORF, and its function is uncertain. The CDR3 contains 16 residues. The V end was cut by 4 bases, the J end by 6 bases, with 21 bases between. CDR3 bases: TGCGCCAGCAGTCGCCGGGACACTTACCGTCAGAATGGCTACACCTTC. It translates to CASSRRDTYRQNGYTF.

The CDR3 loop is CASSQLVSHTQYF. CDR3 nucleotides: TGTGCCAGCTCACAACTGGTCTCACATACGCAGTATTTT. The rearrangement links TRBV18 to TRBJ2-3; D remains ambiguous. CDR3 size: 13 residues. V was trimmed by 4 bases and J by 7 bases, leaving 12 bases between them. CDR1 and CDR2 (germline): KGHSH, LQKENI.

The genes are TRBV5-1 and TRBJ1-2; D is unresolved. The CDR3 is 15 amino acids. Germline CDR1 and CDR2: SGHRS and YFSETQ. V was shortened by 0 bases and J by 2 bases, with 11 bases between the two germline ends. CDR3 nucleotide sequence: TGCGCCAGCAGCTTGGCCGGCCGGGTGAACTATGGCTACACCTTC. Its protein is CASSLAGRVNYGYTF. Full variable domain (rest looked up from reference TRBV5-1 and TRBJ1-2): KAGVTQTPRYLIKTRGQQVTLSCSPISGHRSVSWYQQTPGQGLQFLFEYFSETQRNKGNFPGRFSGRQFSNSRSEMNVSTLELGDSALYLCASSLAGRVNYGYTFGSGTRLTVV.

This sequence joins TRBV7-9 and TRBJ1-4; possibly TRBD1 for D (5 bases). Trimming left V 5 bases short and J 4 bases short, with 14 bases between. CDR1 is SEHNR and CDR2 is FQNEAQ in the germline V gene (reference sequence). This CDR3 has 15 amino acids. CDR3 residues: CASSPLPRDNEKLFF. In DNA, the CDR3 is TGTGCCAGCAGCCCCCTCCCCAGGGATAATGAAAAACTGTTTTTT.

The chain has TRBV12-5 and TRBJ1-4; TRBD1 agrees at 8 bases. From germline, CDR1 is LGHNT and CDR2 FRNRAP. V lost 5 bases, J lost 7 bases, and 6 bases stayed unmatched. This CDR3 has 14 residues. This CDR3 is CASGTGQGVEKLFF. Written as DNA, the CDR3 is TGTGCTAGTGGTACAGGACAGGGTGTTGAAAAACTGTTTTTT.

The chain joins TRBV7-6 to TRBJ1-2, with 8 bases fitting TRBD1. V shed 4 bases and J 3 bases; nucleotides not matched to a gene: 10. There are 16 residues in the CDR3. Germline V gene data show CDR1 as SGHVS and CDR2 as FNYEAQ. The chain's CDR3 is CASSSPAGGLDYGYTF. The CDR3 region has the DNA TGTGCCAGCAGCTCCCCGGCAGGGGGCCTGGACTATGGCTACACCTTC.

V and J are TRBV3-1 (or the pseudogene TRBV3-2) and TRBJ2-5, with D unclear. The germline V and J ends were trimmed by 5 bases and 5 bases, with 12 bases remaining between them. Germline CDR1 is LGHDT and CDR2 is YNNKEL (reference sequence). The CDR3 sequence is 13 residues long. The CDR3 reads CASSSSLSETQYF. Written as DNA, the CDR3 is TGTGCCAGCAGCTCAAGCCTCTCCGAGACCCAGTACTTC.

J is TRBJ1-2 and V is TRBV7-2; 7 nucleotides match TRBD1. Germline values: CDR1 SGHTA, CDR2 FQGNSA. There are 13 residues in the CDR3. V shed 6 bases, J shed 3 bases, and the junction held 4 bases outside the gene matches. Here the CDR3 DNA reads TGTGCCAGCAGGAGCCAGGGGGACTATGGCTACACCTTC. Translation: CASRSQGDYGYTF.

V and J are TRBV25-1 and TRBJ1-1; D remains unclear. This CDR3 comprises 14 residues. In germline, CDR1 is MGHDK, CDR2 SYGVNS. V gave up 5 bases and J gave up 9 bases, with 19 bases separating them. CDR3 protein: CASSRYGPGEKAFF. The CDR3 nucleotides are TGTGCCAGCAGTCGATACGGGCCGGGAGAGAAAGCTTTCTTT. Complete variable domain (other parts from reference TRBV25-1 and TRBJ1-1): EADIYQTPRYLVIGTGKKITLECSQTMGHDKMYWYQQDPGMELHLIHYSYGVNSTEKGDLSSESTVSRIRTEHFPLTLESARPSHTSQYLCASSRYGPGEKAFFGQGTRLTVV.

CDR3 amino acids: CASSLGAGGPYEQYF. In nucleotides, the CDR3 is TGTGCCAGCAGCTTGGGAGCGGGGGGCCCCTACGAGCAGTACTTC. This chain uses TRBV5-7 with TRBJ2-7; 9 bases fit TRBD2. TRBV5-7 is known as an ORF, though its function is uncertain. The J segment lost 2 bases and the V segment lost 0 bases, leaving 3 bases of the junction unmatched. The CDR3 is 15 residues long.

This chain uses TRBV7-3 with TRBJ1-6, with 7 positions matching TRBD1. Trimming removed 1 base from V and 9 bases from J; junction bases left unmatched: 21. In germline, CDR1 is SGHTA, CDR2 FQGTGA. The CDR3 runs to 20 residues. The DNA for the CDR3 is TGTGCCAGCAGCTTAAGGGCTAGGGGGCCCGACCCCCGGGTTGGTTCACCCCTCCACTTT. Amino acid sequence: CASSLRARGPDPRVGSPLHF.